One sample yielded the 7 T cell receptor beta chains listed below, sequenced in a study of blood T cells in healthy people across ages. The second PCR ran about 6 to 11 cycles with a sample-barcoded 5' primer and J-beta primers. TCRdb reprocessed the 5' RACE reads with MiXCR, giving one entry per CDR3 protein. The sample has 910,000 or so distinct CDR3 sequences, just over 50% seen once; the top ten hold over 20%. Sequencing was performed on blood. These receptors were obtained from an older woman in good health.

The chain links TRBV7-2 to TRBJ2-3; 9 bases fit TRBD2. V shed 4 bases and J 4 bases; nucleotides not matched to a gene: 12. Germline V gene sequence: CDR1 SGHTA, CDR2 FQGNSA. The CDR3 covers 17 residues. The CDR3 DNA reads TGTGCCAGCAGCTCCAGGGGGGCGGGAGGGCCCCCAGATACGCAGTATTTT. This codes for CASSSRGAGGPPDTQYF. Variable domain in full (rest from reference TRBV7-2 and TRBJ2-3): GAGVSQSPSNKVTEKGKDVELRCDPISGHTALYWYRQSLGQGLEFLIYFQGNSAPDKSGLPSDRFSAERTGGSVSTLTIQRTQQEDSAVYLCASSSRGAGGPPDTQYFGPGTRLTVL.

This chain joins TRBV6-1 and TRBJ2-7; TRBD1 matches at 9 bases. The V and J ends lost 10 bases and 3 bases, in that order; junction bases with no gene match: 10. From germline, CDR1 is MNHNS and CDR2 SASEGT. This CDR3 comprises 14 residues. CDR3 protein: CAIKTGTGLYEQYF. CDR3 DNA: TGTGCCATAAAGACCGGGACAGGGCTCTACGAGCAGTACTTC.

This chain joins TRBV7-2 and TRBJ2-1, with 7 bases matching TRBD2. J was trimmed by 3 bases and V by 1 base; bases with no gene match: 6. Germline values: CDR1 SGHTA, CDR2 FQGNSA. The CDR3 loop spans 16 amino acids. Here the CDR3 DNA reads TGTGCCAGCAGCTTAGTTTCCAGCGGGGTCTACAATGAGCAGTTCTTC. Protein: CASSLVSSGVYNEQFF. Full variable domain (remainder filled in from reference TRBV7-2 and TRBJ2-1): GAGVSQSPSNKVTEKGKDVELRCDPISGHTALYWYRQSLGQGLEFLIYFQGNSAPDKSGLPSDRFSAERTGGSVSTLTIQRTQQEDSAVYLCASSLVSSGVYNEQFFGPGTRLTVL.

CDR3 sequence: CSVEARTGDTEAFF. The CDR3 bases are TGCAGCGTTGAGGCGCGCACGGGCGACACTGAAGCTTTCTTT. This rearrangement joins TRBV29-1 to TRBJ1-1; D gene uncertain. The ends were cut back, 3 bases at V and 3 bases at J, with 14 bases in the middle. CDR1 SQVTM and CDR2 ANQGSEA come from the germline V gene. The CDR3 has 14 residues.

J is TRBJ2-1 and V is TRBV10-1; 9 bases match TRBD1. With 4 bases clipped from V and 10 bases from J, the junction kept 5 bases outside the gene matches. Germline-derived CDR1 and CDR2 are WNHNN and SYGVQD (reference sequence). The CDR3 extends over 13 amino acids. CDR3 protein: CASSVTGGREQFF. Here the CDR3 DNA reads TGCGCCAGCAGTGTGACAGGGGGTCGGGAGCAGTTCTTC.

This clonotype showed up just a few times. V and J are TRBV27 and TRBJ2-1, with a possible D match to TRBD2 (5 bases). V was clipped by 3 bases and J by 7 bases, with 10 bases between them. This CDR3 has 13 residues. The V gene's germline CDR1 is MNHEY and CDR2 SMNVEV (reference sequence). Here the CDR3 DNA reads TGTGCCAGCAGTTTTTCCACTAGTAATGAGCAGTTCTTC. It translates to CASSFSTSNEQFF.

This clonotype was seen more than once but under ten times. The chain combines TRBV5-5 with TRBJ2-6; the match to TRBD1 covers 9 bases. The CDR3 is 18 residues long. CDR1 and CDR2 from the germline V gene are SGHKS and YYEKEE (reference sequence). The junction had 10 bases not matched to a gene; V was cut back by 4 bases and J by 2 bases. The CDR3 DNA is TGTGCCAGCAGCCCGACCGGGACAGGGAATACTGGGGCCAACGTCCTGACTTTC. It encodes CASSPTGTGNTGANVLTF.